This TCR beta chain was observed in a study of PD-L1 blockade in urothelial cancer. Turning to the study itself: Samples came from 3 weeks, at the second dose, and 6 weeks into treatment.

Sequencing was performed with immunoSEQ multiplex PCR; in TCRdb, only in-frame clones are kept and a portion is missing. The repertoire holds around 32,000 clones, with more than 75% as singletons. The diagnosis in patients was locally advanced or metastatic urothelial carcinoma. Samples spanned pretreatment and treatment, with 1 to 8 time points per patient. This clone has only one observation. The TCR was taken from a middle-aged man with urothelial cancer. The material sequenced was PBMCs, taken around atezolizumab (anti-PD-L1) treatment.

The CDR3 loop reads CASSLWGGGDTQYF. The CDR3 region has the DNA TGTGCCAGCAGCTTATGGGGCGGGGGCGATACGCAGTATTTT. The chain has TRBV11-3 and TRBJ2-3, with D perhaps matching TRBD2 (7 bases). Trimming stripped 2 bases from V and 6 bases from J, with 12 bases between. The length of the CDR3 is 14 residues. Germline V CDR1 and CDR2: SGHNT, YENEEA.